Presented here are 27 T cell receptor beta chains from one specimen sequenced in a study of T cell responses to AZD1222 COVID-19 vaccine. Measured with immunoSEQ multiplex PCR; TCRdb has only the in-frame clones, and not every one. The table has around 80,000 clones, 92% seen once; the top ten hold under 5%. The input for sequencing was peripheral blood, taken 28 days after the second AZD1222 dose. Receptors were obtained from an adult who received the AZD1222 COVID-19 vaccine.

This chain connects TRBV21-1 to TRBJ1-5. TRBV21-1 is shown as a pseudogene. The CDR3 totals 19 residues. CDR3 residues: CASSKRGGGGFLSNQPQHF. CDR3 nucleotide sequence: TGTGCCAGCAGCAAACGGGGAGGGGGAGGTTTCCTTAGCAATCAGCCCCAGCATTTT.

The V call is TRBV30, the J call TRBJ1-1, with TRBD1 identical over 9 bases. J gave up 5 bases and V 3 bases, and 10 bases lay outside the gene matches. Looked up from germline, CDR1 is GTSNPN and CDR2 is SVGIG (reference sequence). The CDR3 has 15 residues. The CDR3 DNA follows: TGTGCCTGGAGCCCCAAGGGACAGGGATGGACTGAAGCTTTCTTT. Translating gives CAWSPKGQGWTEAFF.

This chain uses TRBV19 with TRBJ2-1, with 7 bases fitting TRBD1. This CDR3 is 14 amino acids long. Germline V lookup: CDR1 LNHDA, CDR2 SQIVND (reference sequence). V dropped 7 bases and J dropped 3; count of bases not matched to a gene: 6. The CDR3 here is CASKRGGFYNEQFF. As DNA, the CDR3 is TGTGCCAGTAAGAGAGGGGGCTTCTACAATGAGCAGTTCTTC.

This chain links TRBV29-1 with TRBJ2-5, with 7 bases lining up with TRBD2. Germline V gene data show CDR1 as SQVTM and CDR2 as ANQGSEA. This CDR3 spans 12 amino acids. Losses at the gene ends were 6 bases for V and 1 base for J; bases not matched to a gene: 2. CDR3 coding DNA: TGCAGCGTATTAGCGGGCCAAGAGACCCAGTACTTC. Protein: CSVLAGQETQYF.

In nucleotides, the CDR3 is TGTGCCACCAGTGATTTCGGGACAGACCAGCCCCAGCATTTT. Translating gives CATSDFGTDQPQHF. The chain uses TRBV24-1 and TRBJ1-5; 7 bases fit TRBD1. This CDR3 has 14 residues. V lost 1 base, J lost 7 bases, and 3 bases stayed unmatched. Germline V gene lookup returns CDR1 KGHDR and CDR2 SFDVKD.

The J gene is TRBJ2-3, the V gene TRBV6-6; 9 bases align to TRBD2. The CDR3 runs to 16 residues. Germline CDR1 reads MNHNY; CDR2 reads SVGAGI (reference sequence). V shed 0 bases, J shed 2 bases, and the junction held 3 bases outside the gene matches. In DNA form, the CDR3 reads TGTGCCAGCAGTTACTCTACTAGCGGGTTCACAGATACGCAGTATTTT. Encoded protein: CASSYSTSGFTDTQYF.

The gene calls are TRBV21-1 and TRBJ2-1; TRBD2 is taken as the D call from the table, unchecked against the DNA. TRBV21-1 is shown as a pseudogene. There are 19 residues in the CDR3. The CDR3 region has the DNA TGTGCCAGCAGCAAAAGGGGACTAGCGGGAGAATTGTCCTACAATGAGCAGTTCTTC. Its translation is CASSKRGLAGELSYNEQFF.

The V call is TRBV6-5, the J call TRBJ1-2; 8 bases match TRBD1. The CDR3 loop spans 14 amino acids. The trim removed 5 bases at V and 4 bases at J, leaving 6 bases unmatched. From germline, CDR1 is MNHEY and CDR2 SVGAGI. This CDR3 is CASSPSDRGYGYTF. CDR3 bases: TGTGCCAGCAGTCCTTCCGACAGGGGCTATGGCTACACCTTC.

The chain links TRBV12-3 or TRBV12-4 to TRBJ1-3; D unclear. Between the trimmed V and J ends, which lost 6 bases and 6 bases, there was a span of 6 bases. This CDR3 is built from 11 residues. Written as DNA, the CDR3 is TGTGCCAGCAGCCCTCAAAACACCATATATTTT. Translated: CASSPQNTIYF.

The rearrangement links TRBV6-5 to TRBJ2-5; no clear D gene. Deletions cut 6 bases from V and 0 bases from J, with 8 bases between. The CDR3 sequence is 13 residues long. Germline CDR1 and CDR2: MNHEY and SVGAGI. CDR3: CASRGLNQETQYF. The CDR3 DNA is TGTGCCAGCAGGGGTCTCAACCAAGAGACCCAGTACTTC.

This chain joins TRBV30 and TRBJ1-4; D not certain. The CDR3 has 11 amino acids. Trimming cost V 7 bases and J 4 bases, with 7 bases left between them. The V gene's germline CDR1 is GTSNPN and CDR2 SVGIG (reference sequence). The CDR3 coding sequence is TGTGCCTCGATGAGTAATGAAAAACTGTTTTTT. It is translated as CASMSNEKLFF.

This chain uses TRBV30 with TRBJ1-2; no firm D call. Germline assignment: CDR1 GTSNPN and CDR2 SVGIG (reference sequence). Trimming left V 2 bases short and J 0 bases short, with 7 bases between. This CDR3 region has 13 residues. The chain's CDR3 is CAWSSSSNYGYTF. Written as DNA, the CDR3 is TGTGCCTGGAGTTCCAGTTCTAACTATGGCTACACCTTC.

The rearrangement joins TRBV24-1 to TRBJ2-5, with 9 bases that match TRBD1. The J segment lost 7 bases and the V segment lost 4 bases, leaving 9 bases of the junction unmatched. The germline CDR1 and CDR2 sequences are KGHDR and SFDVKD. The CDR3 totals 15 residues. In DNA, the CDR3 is TGTGCCACCAGTGACACGGGACAGGGTCTGGCGACCCAGTACTTC. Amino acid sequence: CATSDTGQGLATQYF.

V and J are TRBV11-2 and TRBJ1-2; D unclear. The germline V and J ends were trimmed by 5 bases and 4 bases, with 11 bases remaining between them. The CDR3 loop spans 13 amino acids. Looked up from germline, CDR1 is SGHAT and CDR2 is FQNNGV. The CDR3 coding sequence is TGTGCCAGCAGCCAGGTCCCGATCTATGGCTACACCTTC. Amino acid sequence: CASSQVPIYGYTF.

The CDR3 coding sequence is TGTGCCTGGAGTGTACTTACGGAATACACTGAAGCTTTCTTT. It is translated as CAWSVLTEYTEAFF. The chain recombines TRBV30 with TRBJ1-1; D gene ambiguous. Trimming left V 0 bases short and J 3 bases short, with 11 bases between. The germline CDR1 and CDR2 sequences are GTSNPN and SVGIG (reference sequence). The CDR3 sequence is 14 residues long.

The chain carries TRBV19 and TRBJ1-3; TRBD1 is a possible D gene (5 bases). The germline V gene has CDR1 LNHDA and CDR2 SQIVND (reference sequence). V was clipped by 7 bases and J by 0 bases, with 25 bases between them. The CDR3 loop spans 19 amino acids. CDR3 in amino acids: CASTRGGAGAQGSGNTIYF. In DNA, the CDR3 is TGTGCCAGTACCCGAGGAGGGGCTGGGGCGCAGGGCTCTGGAAACACCATATATTTT. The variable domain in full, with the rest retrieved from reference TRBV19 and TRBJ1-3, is DGGITQSPKYLFRKEGQNVTLSCEQNLNHDAMYWYRQDPGQGLRLIYYSQIVNDFQKGDIAEGYSVSREKKESFPLTVTSAQKNPTAFYLCASTRGGAGAQGSGNTIYFGEGSWLTVV.

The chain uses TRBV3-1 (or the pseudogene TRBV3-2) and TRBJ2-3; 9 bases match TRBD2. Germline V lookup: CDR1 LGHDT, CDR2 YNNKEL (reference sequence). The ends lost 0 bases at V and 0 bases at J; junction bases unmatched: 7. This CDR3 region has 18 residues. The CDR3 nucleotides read TGTGCCAGCAGCCAAGACAGCTATCTAGCGGGGAGCACAGATACGCAGTATTTT. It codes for CASSQDSYLAGSTDTQYF.

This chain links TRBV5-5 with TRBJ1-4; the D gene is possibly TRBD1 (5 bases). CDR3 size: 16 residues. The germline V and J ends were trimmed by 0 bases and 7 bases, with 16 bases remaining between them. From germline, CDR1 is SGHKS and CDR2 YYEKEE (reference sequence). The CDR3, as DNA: TGTGCCAGCAGCTTGGATTTTGGGGGATTGGGTGAAAAACTGTTTTTT. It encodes CASSLDFGGLGEKLFF.

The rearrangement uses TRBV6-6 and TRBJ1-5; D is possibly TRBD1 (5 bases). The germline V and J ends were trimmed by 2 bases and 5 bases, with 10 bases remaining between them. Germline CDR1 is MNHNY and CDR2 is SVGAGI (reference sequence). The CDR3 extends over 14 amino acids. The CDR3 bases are TGTGCCAGCAGTTACCGGCAGGGCGATCAGCCCCAGCATTTT. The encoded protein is CASSYRQGDQPQHF.

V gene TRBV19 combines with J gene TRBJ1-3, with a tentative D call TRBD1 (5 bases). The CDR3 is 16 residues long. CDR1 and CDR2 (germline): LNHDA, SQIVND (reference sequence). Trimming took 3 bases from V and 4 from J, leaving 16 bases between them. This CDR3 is CASSIGAEGDGNTIYF. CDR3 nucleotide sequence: TGTGCCAGTAGTATCGGGGCAGAAGGCGACGGAAACACCATATATTTT. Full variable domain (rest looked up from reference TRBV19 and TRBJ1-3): DGGITQSPKYLFRKEGQNVTLSCEQNLNHDAMYWYRQDPGQGLRLIYYSQIVNDFQKGDIAEGYSVSREKKESFPLTVTSAQKNPTAFYLCASSIGAEGDGNTIYFGEGSWLTVV.

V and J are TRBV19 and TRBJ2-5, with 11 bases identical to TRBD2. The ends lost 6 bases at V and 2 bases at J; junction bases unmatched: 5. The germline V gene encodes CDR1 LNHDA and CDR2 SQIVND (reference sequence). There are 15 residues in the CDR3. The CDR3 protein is CASRTGLAEQETQYF. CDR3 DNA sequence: TGTGCCAGTAGAACGGGACTAGCGGAACAAGAGACCCAGTACTTC.

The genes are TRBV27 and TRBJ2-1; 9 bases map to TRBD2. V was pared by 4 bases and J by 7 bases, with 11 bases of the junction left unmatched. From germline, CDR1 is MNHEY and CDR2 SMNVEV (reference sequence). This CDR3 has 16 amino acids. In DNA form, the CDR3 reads TGTGCCAGCAGTTCTGTAGCGGGAGTGCGGCGGAATGAGCAGTTCTTC. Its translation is CASSSVAGVRRNEQFF.

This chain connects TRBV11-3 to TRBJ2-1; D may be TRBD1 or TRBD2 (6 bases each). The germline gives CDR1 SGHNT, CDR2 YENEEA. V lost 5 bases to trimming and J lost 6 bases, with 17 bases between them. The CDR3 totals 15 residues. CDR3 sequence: CASSDRRGSSNEQFF. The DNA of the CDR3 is TGTGCCAGCAGCGACAGGAGGGGGAGTTCCAATGAGCAGTTCTTC.

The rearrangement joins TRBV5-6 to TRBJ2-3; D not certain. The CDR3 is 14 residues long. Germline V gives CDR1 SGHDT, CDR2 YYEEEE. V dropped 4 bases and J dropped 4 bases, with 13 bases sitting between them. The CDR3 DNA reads TGTGCCAGCAGCGCCGGATCAGGCGCAGATACGCAGTATTTT. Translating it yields CASSAGSGADTQYF.

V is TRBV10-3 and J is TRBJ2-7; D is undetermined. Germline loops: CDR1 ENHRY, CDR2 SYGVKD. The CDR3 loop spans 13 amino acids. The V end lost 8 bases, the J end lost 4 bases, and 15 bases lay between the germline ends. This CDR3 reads CAILQNPGYEQYF. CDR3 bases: TGTGCCATCCTACAGAACCCCGGGTACGAGCAGTACTTC.

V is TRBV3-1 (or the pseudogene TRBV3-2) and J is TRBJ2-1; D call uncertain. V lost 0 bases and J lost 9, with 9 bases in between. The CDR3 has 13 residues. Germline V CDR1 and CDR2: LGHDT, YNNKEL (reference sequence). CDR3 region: CASSQDPRCEQFF. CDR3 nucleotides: TGTGCCAGCAGCCAAGATCCAAGATGTGAGCAGTTCTTC.

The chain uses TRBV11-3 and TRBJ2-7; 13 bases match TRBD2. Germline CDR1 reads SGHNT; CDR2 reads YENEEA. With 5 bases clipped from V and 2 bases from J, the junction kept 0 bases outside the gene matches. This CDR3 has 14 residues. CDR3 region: CASSTSGRAYEQYF. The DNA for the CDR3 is TGTGCCAGCAGCACTAGCGGGAGGGCCTACGAGCAGTACTTC.